This entry features one TCR beta chain sequence. The target antigen is unknown. As for treatment: roughly 20 received Ad26.COV2.S at low or high dose, single or two shots; several received placebo; per-sample allocation not given. Specimen acquisition occurred on day 63 following the initial vaccine or placebo injection. The vaccine antigen was prefusion-stabilized Wuhan SARS-CoV-2 spike. The sample originates from a study of Ad26.COV2.S vaccination and SARS-CoV-2 variants. The wider study: Donor was one of the participants in the Ad26.COV2.S arm of the COV1001 trial. General study results and limits: Substantial breadth was reportedly displayed by spike-specific CD8+ and CD4+ T cell responses after vaccination.

This CDR3 has 16 amino acids. Method: immunoSEQ multiplex PCR; TCRdb's copy keeps in-frame clones and lacks some. The table has roughly 450,000 clones, over 75% seen once. The sequence was obtained from a person aged 18-60 years who received the Ad26.COV2.S COVID-19 vaccine or a placebo. The chain is built from TRBV1 and TRBJ2-7; the table names TRBD2, a call not compared with the DNA. TRBV1 is shown as a pseudogene. Material: peripheral blood, obtained in a trial of Ad26.COV2.S vaccine versus placebo. The DNA for the CDR3 is TGCACCAGCAGCCAAGAGTCCGGGTTAAGCTCCTACGAGCAGTACTTC. Its translation: CTSSQESGLSSYEQYF.